This TCR beta chain was observed in a study of cytomegalovirus exposure and HLA in healthy donors. In the study overall: Roughly 180 million T cells yielded under 130 million unique TCR beta sequences in earlier analysis. Overall study findings and caveats: Specificity for CMV antigens was confirmed in vitro for a few of the CMV-associated chains. The study flagged roughly 150 TCR beta chains as cytomegalovirus-associated. Using a false discovery rate of 0.05, a later analysis showed that some 16,000 TCR beta sequences were associated with HLA alleles.

The germline CDR1 and CDR2 sequences are SGHNT and YYREEE (reference sequence). Trimming removed 0 bases at V and 2 bases at J, with 8 bases between. CDR3 length: 15 residues. This clone was detected a few times. Its antigen is still unknown. The PCR was carried out with 60 Vbeta primers and 13 Jbeta primers. The assay was immunoSEQ multiplex PCR, and TCRdb's table has in-frame clones only and misses some. Altogether approximately 220,000 clones are present, 65% to 80% being singletons, with the ten largest covering 0.2% to 0.25%. The rearrangement uses TRBV5-4 and TRBJ2-2, with D possibly being TRBD2 (6 bases). The sequencing input was PBMCs. The sequence was collected from a girl aged 2-10 years in good health and CMV-seronegative. The CDR3 reads CASSLGRANTGELFF. CDR3 nucleotide sequence: TGTGCCAGCAGCTTGGGGAGGGCCAACACCGGGGAGCTGTTTTTT. Based on the CDR3 plus reference TRBV5-4 and TRBJ2-2, the full variable domain is ETGVTQSPTHLIKTRGQQVTLRCSSQSGHNTVSWYQQALGQGPQFIFQYYREEENGRGNFPPRFSGLQFPNYSSELNVNALELDDSALYLCASSLGRANTGELFFGEGSRLTVL.